The next 30 T cell receptor beta chains were all read from a single sample in a study of CD8 T cells in ankylosing spondylitis. Broader study findings: For ankylosing spondylitis blood, a TCR beta motif of several highly homologous variants appeared characteristic.

These receptors lack a known antigen. MiXCR, run by TCRdb on the 5' RACE reads, gives a single entry per CDR3 protein. The sample includes 300,000 to 400,000 distinct CDR3 sequences, approximately 20% of them seen just once. The sequenced material came from blood, either unsorted or a sorted T cell fraction (not recorded which). The receptors shown here come from a male donor with ankylosing spondylitis.

This rearrangement joins TRBV24-1 to TRBJ2-5; tentatively, D is TRBD1 or TRBD2 (5 bases each). The germline CDR1 and CDR2 sequences are KGHDR and SFDVKD. The CDR3 length is 14 residues. Trimming removed 2 bases from V and 1 base from J, with 7 bases in between. CDR3 sequence: CATSDWGSQETQYF. The CDR3 region has the DNA TGTGCCACCAGTGATTGGGGGAGCCAAGAGACCCAGTACTTC.

The V call is TRBV6-2 or TRBV6-3, the J call TRBJ2-7, with a tentative D call TRBD1 (6 bases). Trimming removed 8 bases at V and 3 bases at J, with 14 bases between. Germline CDR1 and CDR2: MNHEY and SVGEGT. The CDR3 has 13 residues. The CDR3: CASAPTGIYEQYF. The CDR3 DNA reads TGTGCCAGCGCCCCGACAGGAATCTACGAGCAGTACTTC.

In this sample, this clonotype turned up many times. This chain links TRBV24-1 with TRBJ2-1; 7 positions agree with TRBD2. The J segment lost 6 bases and the V segment lost 2 bases, leaving 9 bases of the junction unmatched. This CDR3 has 16 residues. CDR1 and CDR2 (germline): KGHDR, SFDVKD. CDR3 DNA: TGTGCCACCAGTGATTCGTGGGGGGGTGCGAGCAATGAGCAGTTCTTC. This sequence encodes CATSDSWGGASNEQFF.

This clonotype was detected only a few times. The gene calls are TRBV20-1 and TRBJ2-1; D possibly uses TRBD1 or TRBD2 (5 bases each). CDR3 length: 14 residues. Germline assignment: CDR1 DFQATT and CDR2 SNEGSKA (reference sequence). Deletions cut 6 bases from V and 3 bases from J, with 15 bases between. CDR3 region: CSAHFGTGYNEQFF. The CDR3 DNA reads as TGCAGTGCCCACTTCGGGACCGGCTACAATGAGCAGTTCTTC.

CDR3 amino acids: CASRGLSGRTNEQFF. In nucleotides, the CDR3 is TGTGCCAGCAGGGGGCTATCGGGGAGGACGAATGAGCAGTTCTTC. The V call is TRBV12-3 or TRBV12-4, the J call TRBJ2-1, with D possibly being TRBD2 (6 bases). Trimming took 6 bases from V and 7 from J, leaving 19 bases between them. CDR3 length: 15 residues.

This clonotype was recorded a few times. This rearrangement joins TRBV28 to TRBJ2-1, with D maybe TRBD2 (5 bases). Germline V gene lookup returns CDR1 MDHEN and CDR2 SYDVKM. This CDR3 comprises 14 residues. Deletions cut 7 bases from V and 0 bases from J, with 10 bases between. The chain's CDR3 is CASTDSSSYNEQFF. The CDR3 DNA reads as TGTGCCAGCACGGACTCGAGCTCCTACAATGAGCAGTTCTTC.

The rearrangement links TRBV15 to TRBJ2-3; 10 bases map to TRBD2. With 7 bases clipped from V and 3 bases from J, the junction kept 7 bases outside the gene matches. CDR3 size: 15 residues. CDR1 and CDR2 from the germline V gene are LNHNV and YYDKDF (reference sequence). The CDR3 nucleotides read TGTGCCACCAAAACGGAGGGACTAGCGACAGATACGCAGTATTTT. It translates to CATKTEGLATDTQYF. The full variable domain, in which reference TRBV15 and TRBJ2-3 provide the parts outside the CDR3, is DAMVIQNPRYQVTQFGKPVTLSCSQTLNHNVMYWYQQKSSQAPKLLFHYYDKDFNNEADTPDNFQSRRPNTSFCFLDIRSPGLGDTAMYLCATKTEGLATDTQYFGPGTRLTVL.

There are many counts of this clonotype. The CDR3, as DNA: TGCGCCAGCAGCTTGGGCTTTGGCTCCTACAATGAGCAGTTCTTC. This translates into CASSLGFGSYNEQFF. The chain links TRBV5-1 to TRBJ2-1; D not resolved. V shed 0 bases and J shed 0 bases, with 7 bases lying between them. Germline CDR1 is SGHRS and CDR2 is YFSETQ. The length of the CDR3 is 15 residues.

CDR3 amino acids: CASTPGFGSNQPQHF. CDR3 sequence (DNA): TGTGCCAGCACCCCCGGATTCGGTAGCAATCAGCCCCAGCATTTT. This rearrangement joins TRBV2 to TRBJ1-5; D ambiguous. This CDR3 is 15 amino acids long. Germline V CDR1 and CDR2: SNHLY, FYNNEI. V lost 7 bases and J lost 0, with 13 bases in between. Drawing the rest from reference TRBV2 and TRBJ1-5, the complete variable domain is EPEVTQTPSHQVTQMGQEVILRCVPISNHLYFYWYRQILGQKVEFLVSFYNNEISEKSEIFDDQFSVERPDGSNFTLKIRSTKLEDSAMYFCASTPGFGSNQPQHFGDGTRLSIL.

The sample holds a few counts of this clonotype. The CDR3 region has the DNA TGTGCCAGCAGCTCCCCGGGGGGAACTAGCACAGATACGCAGTATTTT. Its translation is CASSSPGGTSTDTQYF. V usage is TRBV6-1 and J usage is TRBJ2-3; 7 nucleotides agree with TRBD2. After removal of 6 bases from V and 0 bases from J, the junction contained 9 bases not matched to a gene. Looked up from germline, CDR1 is MNHNS and CDR2 is SASEGT. The CDR3 runs to 16 residues.

This clonotype has just a few counts. V is TRBV12-3 or TRBV12-4 and J is TRBJ1-4, with D perhaps matching TRBD1 (5 bases). The CDR3 loop spans 13 amino acids. The V end lost 3 bases, the J end lost 7 bases, and 9 bases lay between the germline ends. The chain's CDR3 is CASSFGGSEKLFF. The CDR3 region has the DNA TGTGCCAGCAGTTTCGGGGGAAGTGAAAAACTGTTTTTT.

This clonotype turned up a few times. This rearrangement joins TRBV28 to TRBJ2-1; D gene ambiguous. Trimming removed 5 bases from V and 5 bases from J, with 13 bases in between. CDR3 length: 14 amino acids. Germline V gene data show CDR1 as MDHEN and CDR2 as SYDVKM. In nucleotides, the CDR3 is TGTGCCAGCAGTCTAGTGACTCAAGACAATGAGCAGTTCTTC. This codes for CASSLVTQDNEQFF.

The CDR3 sequence is CASTPGQLQETQYF. Here the CDR3 DNA reads TGTGCCAGCACCCCGGGACAGCTGCAAGAGACCCAGTACTTC. The rearrangement uses TRBV21-1 and TRBJ2-5; TRBD1 was called by the table and not checked on the DNA. TRBV21-1 is an annotated pseudogene. CDR3 length: 14 amino acids.

The rearrangement links TRBV6-1 to TRBJ1-4; the D is unclear. The ends were cut back, 1 base at V and 7 bases at J, with 16 bases in the middle. This CDR3 has 16 amino acids. In germline, CDR1 is MNHNS, CDR2 SASEGT. Written as DNA, the CDR3 is TGTGCCAGCAGTGAAGGCTGGACGGCTTGGCCTGAAAAACTGTTTTTT. Its translation: CASSEGWTAWPEKLFF.

This clonotype was observed a handful of times. This rearrangement joins TRBV20-1 to TRBJ2-4; the match to TRBD2 covers 10 bases. Germline values: CDR1 DFQATT, CDR2 SNEGSKA (reference sequence). V gave up 6 bases and J gave up 8 bases; unmatched junction bases: 4. CDR3 size: 12 residues. The CDR3 DNA reads TGCAGTGCAATAGCGGGAGGAGACATTCAGTACTTC. This sequence encodes CSAIAGGDIQYF.

The chain couples TRBV4-1 to TRBJ2-1; D is uncertain. Looked up from germline, CDR1 is MGHRA and CDR2 is YSYEKL. This CDR3 is built from 17 residues. V shed 0 bases and J shed 0 bases, with 12 bases lying between them. The CDR3, as DNA: TGCGCCAGCAGCCAAGAAGCCCCGGGCTTCTCCTACAATGAGCAGTTCTTC. Translating it yields CASSQEAPGFSYNEQFF.

This chain connects TRBV20-1 to TRBJ2-7; 9 nucleotides agree with TRBD2. CDR1 and CDR2 (germline): DFQATT, SNEGSKA (reference sequence). With V trimmed by 3 bases and J by 2 bases, 5 bases remained unmatched. CDR3 size: 14 residues. The CDR3 reads CSARPSGVPYEQYF. The CDR3 DNA reads TGCAGTGCTAGGCCTAGCGGGGTACCCTACGAGCAGTACTTC.

In this sample, this clonotype turned up a few times. The chain joins TRBV20-1 to TRBJ2-3; the D gene could be TRBD1 or TRBD2 (5 bases each). CDR3 length equals 12 residues. V lost 5 bases to trimming and J lost 0 bases, with 6 bases between them. Germline V gene lookup returns CDR1 DFQATT and CDR2 SNEGSKA (reference sequence). In DNA, the CDR3 is TGCAGTGCTGGGGGAAGCACAGATACGCAGTATTTT. This sequence encodes CSAGGSTDTQYF.

This rearrangement joins TRBV27 to TRBJ1-6; 7 nucleotides match TRBD1. The V gene's germline CDR1 is MNHEY and CDR2 SMNVEV (reference sequence). This CDR3 spans 15 amino acids. J was trimmed by 1 base and V by 6 bases; bases with no gene match: 3. The CDR3 protein is CASRTGLSYNSPLHF. DNA for the CDR3: TGTGCCAGCAGGACAGGGTTGTCCTATAATTCACCCCTCCACTTT.

The chain employs TRBV12-3 or TRBV12-4 and TRBJ2-7; 12 bases line up with TRBD2. The CDR3 loop spans 15 amino acids. The ends lost 4 bases at V and 4 bases at J; junction bases unmatched: 5. This CDR3 reads CASSSTSGRRYEQYF. The CDR3 DNA is TGTGCCAGCAGTTCCACTAGCGGGAGGCGGTACGAGCAGTACTTC.

Only a few counts were recorded for this clonotype. V usage is TRBV12-3 or TRBV12-4 and J usage is TRBJ2-7, with TRBD1 identical over 8 bases. The CDR3 consists of 12 residues. J gave up 13 bases and V 5 bases, and 10 bases lay outside the gene matches. The CDR3 sequence: CASSLAPGQVYF. For the CDR3, the DNA is TGTGCCAGCAGTCTGGCCCCGGGACAGGTTTACTTC.

This chain links TRBV5-1 with TRBJ2-7; 7 positions agree with TRBD2. The germline V gene encodes CDR1 SGHRS and CDR2 YFSETQ. The J segment lost 3 bases and the V segment lost 2 bases, leaving 11 bases of the junction unmatched. The CDR3 is made up of 16 amino acids. CDR3 sequence (DNA): TGCGCCAGCAGCTTCGGCCGCGGGAGCATTAGCTACGAGCAGTACTTC. As protein: CASSFGRGSISYEQYF. The entire variable domain, with the rest obtained from reference TRBV5-1 and TRBJ2-7, is as follows: KAGVTQTPRYLIKTRGQQVTLSCSPISGHRSVSWYQQTPGQGLQFLFEYFSETQRNKGNFPGRFSGRQFSNSRSEMNVSTLELGDSALYLCASSFGRGSISYEQYFGPGTRLTVT.

CDR3 loop: CASSLGAGGETQYF. CDR3 bases: TGTGCCAGCAGCTTAGGAGCTGGTGGGGAGACCCAGTACTTC. The chain has TRBV7-2 and TRBJ2-5; D not resolved. The CDR3 runs to 14 residues. Germline loops: CDR1 SGHTA, CDR2 FQGNSA. Deletions cut 1 base from V and 5 bases from J, with 11 bases between.

V usage is TRBV28 and J usage is TRBJ2-3; weak D call: TRBD1 (6 bases). Germline lookup yields CDR1 MDHEN and CDR2 SYDVKM. V was clipped by 7 bases and J by 2 bases, with 22 bases between them. The CDR3 length is 17 residues. The CDR3 spells CASIFAGTPLTTDTQYF. The CDR3 nucleotides are TGTGCCAGCATTTTTGCCGGGACACCGCTTACCACAGATACGCAGTATTTT. Full variable domain (outside the CDR3, taken from reference TRBV28 and TRBJ2-3): DVKVTQSSRYLVKRTGEKVFLECVQDMDHENMFWYRQDPGLGLRLIYFSYDVKMKEKGDIPEGYSVSREKKERFSLILESASTNQTSMYLCASIFAGTPLTTDTQYFGPGTRLTVL.

This chain links TRBV6-5 with TRBJ1-3; D is uncertain. There are 15 residues in the CDR3. The germline V gene encodes CDR1 MNHEY and CDR2 SVGAGI. Trimming removed 2 bases at V and 0 bases at J, with 8 bases between. This CDR3 is CASSYGRVSGNTIYF. CDR3 sequence (DNA): TGTGCCAGCAGTTACGGCCGGGTCTCTGGAAACACCATATATTTT.

This clonotype was detected only a few times. V gene TRBV7-9 combines with J gene TRBJ2-5, with 10 bases matching TRBD2. This CDR3 is built from 15 residues. Germline V gives CDR1 SEHNR, CDR2 FQNEAQ (reference sequence). The J segment lost 9 bases and the V segment lost 6 bases, leaving 13 bases of the junction unmatched. The CDR3 region is CASSYWTSGGGPQYF. CDR3 nucleotides: TGTGCCAGCAGTTACTGGACTAGCGGAGGAGGGCCCCAGTACTTC.

This clonotype was detected a few times. This chain uses TRBV3-1 with TRBJ1-1; D is uncertain. CDR1 is LGHDT and CDR2 is YNNKEL in the germline V gene (reference sequence). The V gene lost 0 bases and the J gene lost 5 bases, with 13 bases spanning the gap. This CDR3 region has 15 residues. The CDR3 nucleotides are TGTGCCAGCAGCCAAGACTCCTGGTTCGGGACTGAAGCTTTCTTT. Translating it yields CASSQDSWFGTEAFF. The whole variable domain, remainder taken from reference TRBV3-1 and TRBJ1-1, is DTAVSQTPKYLVTQMGNDKSIKCEQNLGHDTMYWYKQDSKKFLKIMFSYNNKELIINETVPNRFSPKSPDKAHLNLHINSLELGDSAVYFCASSQDSWFGTEAFFGQGTRLTVV.

This clonotype was recorded at least ten times. The J gene is TRBJ1-4, the V gene TRBV29-1; D gene uncertain. Trimming took off 5 bases at V and 4 bases at J, with 5 bases between the two ends. Germline CDR1 and CDR2: SQVTM and ANQGSEA. The CDR3 spans 11 residues. CDR3 protein: CSVWDNEKLFF. The CDR3, as DNA: TGCAGCGTTTGGGATAATGAAAAACTGTTTTTT.

This clonotype was seen a single time. The J gene is TRBJ2-3, the V gene TRBV20-1, with D uncertain. The germline CDR1 and CDR2 sequences are DFQATT and SNEGSKA (reference sequence). Trimming removed 4 bases at V and 0 bases at J, with 8 bases between. The CDR3 sequence is 13 residues long. CDR3 loop: CSAMGTSTDTQYF. DNA for the CDR3: TGCAGTGCTATGGGAACCAGCACAGATACGCAGTATTTT.

The rearrangement links TRBV20-1 to TRBJ1-6; perhaps TRBD1 as D (6 bases). The germline gives CDR1 DFQATT, CDR2 SNEGSKA (reference sequence). Trimming shortened V by 2 bases and J by 9 bases, and 11 bases separated the two germline ends. This CDR3 comprises 13 residues. The DNA for the CDR3 is TGCAGTGCTAGAACCTACAGGGCTTCACCCCTCCACTTT. Its protein product is CSARTYRASPLHF.